This TCR beta chain was captured by sequencing in a study of T-cell reconstitution after alpha-beta-depleted transplantation in children. Study-level findings and limits: High day-60 TCRbeta diversity in some patients came from surviving recipient T cells and thymic progenitors. There were reportedly several hundred expanded graft clones from which alpha-beta T cells came about two months after transplant. Fresh T-cell production supplied most of the T-cell counts and diversity seen one year after transplant.

Germline CDR1 is WSHSY and CDR2 is SAAADI. This CDR3 has 14 residues. V lost 3 bases to trimming and J lost 2 bases, with 10 bases between them. This sample's TCRbeta library carried unique molecular identifier barcodes. Each CDR3 protein is one row after TCRdb ran MiXCR on the PCR reads. The sample shows approximately 230,000 distinct CDR3 sequences, roughly a quarter of them seen only once. This clonotype was recorded at least ten times. Antigen unknown. The J gene is TRBJ2-5, the V gene TRBV10-2, with D possibly TRBD1 on 6 matching bases. This specimen consisted of PBMCs, mostly from graft donor cells, obtained 360 days after TCRalphabeta/CD19-depleted stem cell transplant. The TCR comes from a female patient between 2 and 15 years old who had a stem cell transplant for congenital amegakaryocytic thrombocytopenia, so the T cells may come from the graft donor. CDR3 sequence (DNA): TGCGCCAGCAGTGAAGGGGGAACTCAAGAGACCCAGTACTTC. Translated, it gives CASSEGGTQETQYF.